The clone carrying this T cell receptor beta chain was seen ten or more times. Its specificity is unknown. Between roughly 18,000 and 1,100,000 sorted cells, with 10%, 30% or 50% RNA, yielded naive CD8 libraries. CD8+CD4-CCR7+CD45RA+ sorting gave the naive CD8 T cells. MiXCR, run by TCRdb on the PCR reads, gives a single entry per CDR3 protein. The table shows 85,000 to 100,000 distinct CDR3 sequences, with 24% occurring only once. The entry originates in a study of molecular identifiers for immune sequencing clone quantification. Background on the study: RNA from around 20,000 or 100,000 naive CD8 cells was split five ways in replicates, with four sequenced.

The CDR3 contains 16 residues. V lost 1 base and J lost 0; bases outside the gene matches: 4. In germline, CDR1 is SEHNR, CDR2 FQNEAQ (reference sequence). Findings and caveats of the study: Clonotypes topping 20 RNA copies carried over 99% of effector molecules but under 1% of naive ones.

Sample: naive CD8+ T cells from blood, with Jurkat cell RNA spiked in. Subset reported: FACS-sorted CD8+CD4-CCR7+CD45RA+ naive T cells. This TCR was recovered from a human donor in good health. Some libraries in this study had Jurkat cell RNA spiked in. The chain carries TRBV7-9 and TRBJ2-7, with 9 bases fitting TRBD2. As DNA, the CDR3 is TGTGCCAGCAGCTTAGTTTTAGCGGGGGCCTCCTACGAGCAGTACTTC. It translates to CASSLVLAGASYEQYF.